The source of this TCR beta chain is a study of T-cell memory formation after mild COVID-19. TCRdb processed the 5' RACE reads anew with MiXCR; each CDR3 protein has one entry. This table holds about 150,000 distinct CDR3 sequences, around 30% found once. This clonotype showed up just a few times. The CDR3 runs 15 residues. V was clipped by 3 bases and J by 2 bases; unmatched bases: 4. Germline V CDR1 and CDR2: MNHEY, SMNVEV (reference sequence). The sequenced sample was PBMCs or a T cell subset sorted from them (not recorded which). The receptor was isolated from an adult woman who had mild COVID-19 (a few samples of this study predate the infection). Cell type and time point are not known. The rearrangement links TRBV27 to TRBJ2-5; 9 nucleotides line up with TRBD1. In DNA, the CDR3 is TGTGCCAGCAGTTTTCTTGGGACAGGGCAAGAGACCCAGTACTTC. As protein: CASSFLGTGQETQYF.